This T cell receptor (beta chain) comes out of a study of PD-L1 blockade in urothelial cancer. Patients' cancers were locally advanced or metastatic urothelial carcinomas. Spiking of synthetic TCR analog templates was performed in each PCR. The protocol was immunoSEQ multiplex PCR, while the TCRdb copy is restricted to in-frame clones and leaves out a portion. This sample carries roughly 44,000 clones, roughly 82% of them seen once, and the ten largest clones take around 3.1%. The CDR3 extends over 13 amino acids. Germline V gene data show CDR1 as SGHDT and CDR2 as YYEEEE. Trimming took 4 bases from V and 4 from J, leaving 11 bases between them.

The sample consisted of PBMCs, taken around atezolizumab (anti-PD-L1) treatment. The sequence came from a man aged 65 to 85 with urothelial cancer. The chain couples TRBV5-6 to TRBJ1-2, with a possible D match to TRBD1 (6 bases). The CDR3 loop is CASSPQGSYGYTF. The CDR3 coding sequence is TGTGCCAGCAGCCCCCAGGGGAGCTATGGCTACACCTTC.